The 3 T cell receptor beta chains given below trace back to one sample, sequenced in a study of T cell responses to AZD1222 COVID-19 vaccine. Assay: immunoSEQ multiplex PCR; the TCRdb copy retains only in-frame clones and omits some. The table lists around 140,000 clones, approximately 87% of them singletons. The sample was peripheral blood, taken 28 days after the second AZD1222 dose. Receptor source: an adult who received the AZD1222 COVID-19 vaccine.

The rearrangement links TRBV28 to TRBJ2-1; possibly TRBD1 or TRBD2 for D (5 bases each). This CDR3 spans 13 amino acids. CDR1 is MDHEN and CDR2 is SYDVKM in the germline V gene. V was shortened by 11 bases and J by 6 bases, with 17 bases between the two germline ends. The CDR3 region has the DNA TGTGCCGCACTCGGGACGTTAAGCAATGAGCAGTTCTTC. It codes for CAALGTLSNEQFF.

The J gene is TRBJ1-1, the V gene TRBV6-5; weak D call: TRBD1 (6 bases). CDR1 and CDR2 (germline): MNHEY, SVGAGI. The CDR3 is 14 residues long. Trimming removed 7 bases from V and 3 bases from J, with 15 bases in between. The CDR3 sequence: CASIRGGGYTEAFF. CDR3 nucleotide sequence: TGTGCCAGCATCAGAGGAGGGGGGTACACTGAAGCTTTCTTT.

There are a few counts of this clone. The chain links TRBV19 to TRBJ2-3; D may correspond to TRBD1 or TRBD2 (6 bases each). Trimming removed 6 bases from V and 6 bases from J, with 13 bases in between. The CDR3 loop spans 13 amino acids. The germline V gene encodes CDR1 LNHDA and CDR2 SQIVND (reference sequence). In nucleotides, the CDR3 is TGTGCCAGTAGCGGGGGCCATGGGGATACGCAGTATTTT. Residues: CASSGGHGDTQYF.